The 16 T cell receptor beta chains below come from one sample, sequenced in a study of blood T cell repertoires in COVID-19. Using immunoSEQ multiplex PCR, the repertoire was profiled, and TCRdb retains in-frame clones only, with some absent. The sample carries 200,000 to 250,000 clones, over 70% recorded once. The sample comprised peripheral blood. The receptors stem from a woman in her sixties or seventies with acute or convalescent COVID-19.

The rearrangement uses TRBV6-5 and TRBJ2-5; possible D gene TRBD1, 6 bases. The length of the CDR3 is 14 residues. Trimming pared 6 bases from V and 4 bases from J, leaving 15 bases between. The V gene's germline CDR1 is MNHEY and CDR2 SVGAGI. The chain's CDR3 is CASRDPRGIETQYF. As DNA, the CDR3 is TGTGCCAGCAGGGACCCCAGGGGAATAGAGACCCAGTACTTC.

V gene TRBV15 combines with J gene TRBJ2-1; 10 bases are a match to TRBD2. Trimming cost V 2 bases and J 8 bases; bases outside gene matches: 3. The germline V gene encodes CDR1 LNHNV and CDR2 YYDKDF (reference sequence). This CDR3 comprises 14 residues. CDR3 DNA: TGTGCCACCAGCAGACTAGCGGGAGTCGATGAGCAGTTCTTC. Protein sequence: CATSRLAGVDEQFF.

In regard to this clone: Other DNA sequences from this sample encode an identical CDR3 as well. The rearrangement links TRBV2 to TRBJ1-1; D might be TRBD1 (6 bases). V lost 6 bases and J 1 base, leaving 9 bases between the germline ends. This CDR3 has 13 residues. Germline CDR1 reads SNHLY; CDR2 reads FYNNEI. Written as DNA, the CDR3 is TGTGCCAGCAGACCGGACAGGAACACTGAAGCTTTCTTT. Translated, it gives CASRPDRNTEAFF.

CDR3 DNA: TGTGCCAGCAGCTTAGTGGGGGGGAATGAAAAACTGTTTTTT. It translates to CASSLVGGNEKLFF. The chain uses TRBV7-9 and TRBJ1-4; D perhaps matches TRBD1 (5 bases). CDR3 length equals 14 residues. V dropped 1 base and J dropped 5 bases, with 8 bases sitting between them. The V gene's germline CDR1 is SEHNR and CDR2 FQNEAQ (reference sequence).

This chain joins TRBV10-3 and TRBJ2-2; TRBD2 is a possible D gene (5 bases). The CDR3 contains 16 residues. Germline loops: CDR1 ENHRY, CDR2 SYGVKD. V was cut by 1 base and J by 4 bases, with 13 bases left in between. CDR3 coding DNA: TGTGCCATCAGTGAGTTCGAGGGCGGCGGCACCGGGGAGCTGTTTTTT. Its translation is CAISEFEGGGTGELFF.

This clone has a single count. V and J are TRBV5-4 and TRBJ1-1, with 7 bases lining up with TRBD1. Germline V gene sequence: CDR1 SGHNT, CDR2 YYREEE (reference sequence). Trimming removed 0 bases from V and 4 bases from J; junction bases left unmatched: 9. This CDR3 has 16 residues. The CDR3 DNA reads as TGTGCCAGCAGCTTGGACCTACAGGGGACTGGCACTGAAGCTTTCTTT. Its protein product is CASSLDLQGTGTEAFF.

The rearrangement uses TRBV9 and TRBJ2-7, with 9 bases matching TRBD2. CDR1 is SGDLS and CDR2 is YYNGEE in the germline V gene. The J segment lost 6 bases and the V segment lost 4 bases, leaving 8 bases of the junction unmatched. The CDR3 consists of 14 residues. CDR3 amino acids: CASSFSGSSAEQYF. The CDR3 region has the DNA TGTGCCAGCAGCTTTAGCGGGAGCTCGGCCGAGCAGTACTTC. Supplemented by reference TRBV9 and TRBJ2-7, the full variable domain reads DSGVTQTPKHLITATGQRVTLRCSPRSGDLSVYWYQQSLDQGLQFLIQYYNGEERAKGNILERFSAQQFPDLHSELNLSSLELGDSALYFCASSFSGSSAEQYFGPGTRLTVT.

This clone was counted a single time. The genes are TRBV7-6 and TRBJ2-7; D is unclear. Germline V lookup: CDR1 SGHVS, CDR2 FNYEAQ. The CDR3 is 14 amino acids. V lost 1 base and J 2 bases, leaving 9 bases between the germline ends. The CDR3 DNA sequence: TGTGCCAGCAGCTTAGTGACTTCAACCTACGAGCAGTACTTC. Translated, it gives CASSLVTSTYEQYF. Using reference TRBV7-6 and TRBJ2-7 for the parts outside the CDR3, the full variable domain is GAGVSQSPRYKVTKRGQDVALRCDPISGHVSLYWYRQALGQGPEFLTYFNYEAQQDKSGLPNDRFSAERPEGSISTLTIQRTEQRDSAMYRCASSLVTSTYEQYFGPGTRLTVT.

The chain employs TRBV7-2 and TRBJ2-3; TRBD1 matches 8 bases. V shed 5 bases, J shed 3 bases, and the junction held 7 bases outside the gene matches. CDR1 is SGHTA, CDR2 FQGNSA, per germline. This CDR3 contains 15 residues. CDR3 nucleotides: TGTGCCAGCAGCGTGGACAGGGATGGGACAGATACGCAGTATTTT. Encoded protein: CASSVDRDGTDTQYF.

This clone has a single count. The V call is TRBV5-6, the J call TRBJ2-2; maybe TRBD1 (6 bases). Germline V gene sequence: CDR1 SGHDT, CDR2 YYEEEE. This CDR3 region has 15 residues. With 4 bases removed from V and 4 bases from J, the gap between germline ends came to 14 bases. The CDR3: CASSPQGLITGELFF. DNA of the CDR3: TGTGCCAGCAGCCCTCAGGGGTTGATCACCGGGGAGCTGTTTTTT.

V gene TRBV29-1 combines with J gene TRBJ2-7; 8 bases are a match to TRBD2. V lost 2 bases and J lost 0; bases outside the gene matches: 3. The CDR3 is 14 amino acids. Germline V gene lookup returns CDR1 SQVTM and CDR2 ANQGSEA. CDR3 sequence reads: CSVEMGLDSYEQYF. DNA of the CDR3: TGCAGCGTTGAAATGGGACTAGACTCCTACGAGCAGTACTTC.

The chain has TRBV18 and TRBJ1-6; 10 positions match TRBD1. J lost 7 bases, V lost 1 base, and 1 base had no gene match. The length of the CDR3 is 15 residues. The germline V gene encodes CDR1 KGHSH and CDR2 LQKENI. CDR3 sequence reads: CASSPQGQGNSPLHF. DNA for the CDR3: TGTGCCAGCTCACCACAGGGACAGGGGAATTCACCCCTCCACTTT. The variable domain in full, completed from reference TRBV18 and TRBJ1-6, reads NAGVMQNPRHLVRRRGQEARLRCSPMKGHSHVYWYRQLPEEGLKFMVYLQKENIIDESGMPKERFSAEFPKEGPSILRIQQVVRGDSAAYFCASSPQGQGNSPLHFGNGTRLTVT.

This clone has more than one count but fewer than ten. The rearrangement joins TRBV3-1 (or the pseudogene TRBV3-2) to TRBJ1-4; 9 bases line up with TRBD1. The V gene's germline CDR1 is LGHDT and CDR2 YNNKEL (reference sequence). There are 19 residues in the CDR3. V shed 0 bases, J shed 5 bases, and the junction held 13 bases outside the gene matches. CDR3 coding DNA: TGTGCCAGCAGCCAAGATACGATTAGAATGGGGACAGGGAATGAAAAACTGTTTTTT. Protein product: CASSQDTIRMGTGNEKLFF.

The chain combines TRBV15 with TRBJ2-2, with TRBD1 identical over 8 bases. This CDR3 comprises 16 residues. Per germline, CDR1 LNHNV and CDR2 YYDKDF (reference sequence). V lost 6 bases, J lost 2 bases, and 8 bases stayed unmatched. The CDR3 coding sequence is TGTGCCACCAGGAATCCGGGACAGGACAACACCGGGGAGCTGTTTTTT. This translates into CATRNPGQDNTGELFF.

The chain uses TRBV25-1 and TRBJ2-7; 10 bases line up with TRBD2. This CDR3 has 15 amino acids. Looked up from germline, CDR1 is MGHDK and CDR2 is SYGVNS. The CDR3 spells CAKEGAGGPVNEQYF. CDR3 nucleotide sequence: TGTGCGAAAGAGGGAGCGGGAGGGCCTGTAAACGAGCAGTACTTC.

The V and J genes are TRBV5-1 and TRBJ2-7; the match to TRBD2 covers 11 bases. Germline loops: CDR1 SGHRS, CDR2 YFSETQ. Trimming took 6 bases from V and 6 from J; bases not matched to a gene: 8. The CDR3 loop spans 14 amino acids. Written as DNA, the CDR3 is TGCGCCAGCACCCAAGGACTAGCGGGTCTCGAGCAGTACTTC. It encodes CASTQGLAGLEQYF.